This TCR beta chain appears in the sequencing data of a study of monozygotic twins with inflammatory bowel disease. Note on this clonotype: Its specificity is unknown.

A 6-nucleotide sample barcode was carried by the UMIs, which template switching added. One entry per CDR3 protein, without DNA, is what TCRdb gives after re-calling the 5' RACE reads. Its clone listing holds about 160,000 distinct CDR3 sequences. Study results and caveats: No difference was seen in repertoire similarity between concordant and discordant twins, possibly from limited power. On the inverse Simpson index, IBD patients scored lower for TCRbeta diversity than healthy co-twins.

The sequenced sample consisted of blood. The clonotype originates from a human donor with ulcerative colitis or Crohn's disease, or a healthy co-twin of an affected twin (not recorded which).

The CDR3 loop is CSASGGLGNTEAFF. The chain combines TRBV20-1 with TRBJ1-1; TCRdb designates TRBD1, a call that cannot be tested without DNA. CDR1 and CDR2 (germline): DFQATT, SNEGSKA (reference sequence). There are 14 residues in the CDR3.